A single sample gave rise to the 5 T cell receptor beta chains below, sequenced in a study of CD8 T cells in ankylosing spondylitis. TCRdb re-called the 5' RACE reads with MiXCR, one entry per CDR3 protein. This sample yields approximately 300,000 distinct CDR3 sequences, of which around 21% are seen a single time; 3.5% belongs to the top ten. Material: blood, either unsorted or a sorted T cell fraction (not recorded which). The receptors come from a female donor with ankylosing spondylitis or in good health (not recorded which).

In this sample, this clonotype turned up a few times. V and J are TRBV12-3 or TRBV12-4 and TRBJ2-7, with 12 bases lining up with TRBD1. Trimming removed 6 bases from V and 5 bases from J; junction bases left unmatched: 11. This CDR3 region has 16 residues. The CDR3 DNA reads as TGTGCCAGCAGCCGAGTGACCGGGACAGGGGGCCACGAGCAGTACTTC. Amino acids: CASSRVTGTGGHEQYF.

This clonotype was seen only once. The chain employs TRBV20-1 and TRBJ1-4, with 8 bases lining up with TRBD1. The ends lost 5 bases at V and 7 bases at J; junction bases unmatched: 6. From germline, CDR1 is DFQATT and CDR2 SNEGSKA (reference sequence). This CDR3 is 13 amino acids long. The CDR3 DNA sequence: TGCAGTGCTGCTCAGGGGGCAACTGAAAAACTGTTTTTT. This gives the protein CSAAQGATEKLFF.

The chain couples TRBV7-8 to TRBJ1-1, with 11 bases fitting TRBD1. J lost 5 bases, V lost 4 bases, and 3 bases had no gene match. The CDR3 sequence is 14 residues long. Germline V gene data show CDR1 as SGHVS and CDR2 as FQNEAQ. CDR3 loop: CASSSDRGRTEAFF. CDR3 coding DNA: TGTGCCAGCAGCTCGGACAGGGGGCGGACTGAAGCTTTCTTT. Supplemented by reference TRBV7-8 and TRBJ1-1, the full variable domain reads GAGVSQSPRYKVAKRGQDVALRCDPISGHVSLFWYQQALGQGPEFLTYFQNEAQLDKSGLPSDRFFAERPEGSVSTLKIQRTQQEDSAVYLCASSSDRGRTEAFFGQGTRLTVV.

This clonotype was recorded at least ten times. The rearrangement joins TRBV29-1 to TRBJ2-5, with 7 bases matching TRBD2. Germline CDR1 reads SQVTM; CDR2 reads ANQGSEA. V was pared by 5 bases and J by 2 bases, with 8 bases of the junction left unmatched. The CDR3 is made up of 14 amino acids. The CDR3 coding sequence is TGCAGCGTTCAGGGCGGGAGAGGGCAAGAGACCCAGTACTTC. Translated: CSVQGGRGQETQYF. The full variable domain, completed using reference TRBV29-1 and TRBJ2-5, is SAVISQKPSRDICQRGTSLTIQCQVDSQVTMMFWYRQQPGQSLTLIATANQGSEATYESGFVIDKFPISRPNLTFSTLTVSNMSPEDSSIYLCSVQGGRGQETQYFGPGTRLLVL.

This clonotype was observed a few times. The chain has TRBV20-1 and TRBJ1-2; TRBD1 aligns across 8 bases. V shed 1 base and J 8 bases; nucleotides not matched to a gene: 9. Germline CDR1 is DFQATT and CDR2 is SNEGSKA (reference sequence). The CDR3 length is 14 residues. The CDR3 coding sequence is TGCAGTGCTAGAGTCAACAGGGGGATGAAGGGCTACACCTTC. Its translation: CSARVNRGMKGYTF.